The source of this T cell receptor (beta chain) is a study of cytomegalovirus exposure and HLA in healthy donors. Whole-study findings and limits: CMV antigen specificity was confirmed in vitro for three CMV-associated chains. The authors later found HLA-associated TCR beta chains more clonally expanded than equally common others.

Concerning this clone: Its antigen is as yet unknown.

The CDR3 has 13 amino acids. CDR1 is SGHTA, CDR2 FQGTGA, per germline. V dropped 5 bases and J dropped 6 bases, with 13 bases sitting between them. Amplification used 60 Vbeta primers and 13 Jbeta primers. Original methodology: Later work found roughly 80 million unique TCR beta chains, with 9.5 million to 12 million shared. Clones were read by immunoSEQ multiplex PCR, and TCRdb kept only the in-frame ones, dropping some. V and J calls plus clone size are reproduced from that table; the DNA served to infer D and trimming. The table shows some 170,000 clones, with over 75% occurring only once. This chain links TRBV7-3 with TRBJ2-5, with D tentatively TRBD1 (5 bases). This receptor was taken from a woman aged 18-30 years in good health and CMV-seronegative. The sequencing input was PBMCs. As DNA, the CDR3 is TGTGCCAGCAGCCTAGACAGTACCCAGACCCAGTACTTC. This sequence encodes CASSLDSTQTQYF.